The present entry profiles one T cell receptor beta chain with its context. The data originate from a study of blood T cells in healthy people across ages. Germline V gene lookup returns CDR1 LGHDT and CDR2 YNNKEL (reference sequence). V lost 0 bases and J 13 bases, leaving 13 bases between the germline ends. CDR3 size: 13 residues. A sample-barcoded 5' primer and a J-beta primer mix were used in a second PCR of about 6 to 11 cycles. TCRdb itself ran the 5' RACE reads through MiXCR, one entry per CDR3 protein. The repertoire has about 1,600,000 distinct CDR3 sequences, roughly 40% of them found once; the top ten carry less than 8%.

Material for sequencing was blood. The origin of this receptor is a woman under 30 in good health. This chain joins TRBV3-1 and TRBJ2-4; TRBD2 is a possible D gene (6 bases). CDR3 region: CASSQDWRGGQYF. As DNA, the CDR3 is TGTGCCAGCAGCCAAGATTGGCGGGGCGGGCAGTACTTC.